Included here is one TCR beta chain sequence, with context. Its antigen is unidentified. The entry originates in a study of CD8+ T cells in alopecia areata. Study in general: Those treated were given oral tofacitinib at 5 to 10 mg twice daily. Whole-study findings and limits: Mice showed clearer TCR sharing than patients did, a gap that was possibly HLA-related.

PBMCs provided sorted CD4+ and CD8+ T cells. cDNA prepared by RNA extraction and subsequent reverse transcription served as the template for sequencing. Here immunoSEQ multiplex PCR was the method, and the copy in TCRdb shows in-frame clones only, minus some. The sample contains about 200,000 clones, 50% to 70% of which appear only once. This CDR3 has 15 residues. V shed 6 bases and J shed 8 bases, with 23 bases lying between them. Germline CDR1 and CDR2: SQVTM and ANQGSEA. The clonotype comes from a human donor with alopecia areata. The genes are TRBV29-1 and TRBJ2-1; no clear D. Material: CD4+ T cells sorted from blood, obtained at week 0. The CDR3 loop reads CSVAHRVGAGDEQFF. The CDR3, as DNA: TGCAGCGTCGCGCACCGCGTCGGAGCAGGCGATGAGCAGTTCTTC.